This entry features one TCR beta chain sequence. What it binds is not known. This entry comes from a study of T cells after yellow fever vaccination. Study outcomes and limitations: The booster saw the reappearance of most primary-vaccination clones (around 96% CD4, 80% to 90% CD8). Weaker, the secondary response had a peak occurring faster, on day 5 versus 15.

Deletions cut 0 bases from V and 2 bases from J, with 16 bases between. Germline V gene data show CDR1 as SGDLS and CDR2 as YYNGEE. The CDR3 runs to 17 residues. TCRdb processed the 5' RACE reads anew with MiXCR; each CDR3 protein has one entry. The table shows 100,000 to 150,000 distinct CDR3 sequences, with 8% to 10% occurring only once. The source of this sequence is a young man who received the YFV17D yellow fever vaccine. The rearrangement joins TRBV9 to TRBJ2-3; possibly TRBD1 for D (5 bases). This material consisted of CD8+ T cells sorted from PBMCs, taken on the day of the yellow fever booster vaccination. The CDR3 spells CASSVDKWTPITDTQYF. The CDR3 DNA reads TGTGCCAGCAGCGTAGATAAGTGGACACCGATCACAGATACGCAGTATTTT.